This T cell receptor beta chain was sequenced during a study of cytotoxic CD8 clonotypes in ibrutinib-treated CLL. About the study: The patient breakdown showed some eleven relapsed/refractory and roughly 14 treatment-naive cases, with 17 to 18 IGHV unmutated. After treatment lasting a median 12 months, range 6 to 36, response samples were collected.

Whole-study results and caveats: Treatment left the uncommon public clonotypes either contracted or stable in frequency. Clonality was higher at ibrutinib response and returned toward baseline at progression.

TCRdb keeps only in-frame clones here, not all; method: immunoSEQ multiplex PCR. Among hundreds of thousands of clones, approximately 80% were seen once, and the ten largest hold 6.7%. To note about this clone: What it recognizes is unknown.

The CDR3 has 16 residues. Germline V CDR1 and CDR2: MDHEN, SYDVKM. The trim removed 5 bases at V and 8 bases at J, leaving 9 bases unmatched. The specimen was PBMCs, collected before ibrutinib treatment. This TCR came from a human donor with chronic lymphocytic leukemia. The J gene is TRBJ2-1, the V gene TRBV28; 13 bases line up with TRBD2. The CDR3, as DNA: TGTGCCAGCAGTCCAGCCGGGACTAGCGGGACGGATGAGCAGTTCTTC. Translated, it gives CASSPAGTSGTDEQFF. Full variable domain (remainder filled in from reference TRBV28 and TRBJ2-1): DVKVTQSSRYLVKRTGEKVFLECVQDMDHENMFWYRQDPGLGLRLIYFSYDVKMKEKGDIPEGYSVSREKKERFSLILESASTNQTSMYLCASSPAGTSGTDEQFFGPGTRLTVL.